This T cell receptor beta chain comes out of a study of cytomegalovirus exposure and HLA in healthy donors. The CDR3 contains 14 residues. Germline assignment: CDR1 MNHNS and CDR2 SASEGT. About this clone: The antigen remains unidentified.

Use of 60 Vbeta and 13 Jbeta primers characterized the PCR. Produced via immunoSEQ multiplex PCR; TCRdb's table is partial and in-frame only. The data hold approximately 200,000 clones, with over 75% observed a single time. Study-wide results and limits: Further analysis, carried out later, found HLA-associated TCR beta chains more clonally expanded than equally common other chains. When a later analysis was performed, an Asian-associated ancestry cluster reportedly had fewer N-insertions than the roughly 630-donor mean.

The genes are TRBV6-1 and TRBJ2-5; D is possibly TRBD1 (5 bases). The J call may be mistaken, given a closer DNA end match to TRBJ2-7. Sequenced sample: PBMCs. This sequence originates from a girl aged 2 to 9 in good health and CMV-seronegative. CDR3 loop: CASSERGSTYEQYF. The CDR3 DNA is TGTGCCAGCAGTGAAAGGGGATCTACCTACGAGCAGTACTTC.